The present T cell receptor beta chain was sequenced within a study of shared clonotypes between healthy human individuals. Study conclusions and caveats: Naive subsets typically showed greater estimated richness than memory subsets. The researchers took only blood, and tissue repertoires probably look different.

Data came from immunoSEQ multiplex PCR; TCRdb stores just in-frame clones and leaves some out. The data contain around 560,000 clones, approximately 95% of them singletons. This clone was picked up one time. The antigen is not known. Naivety among CD8 cells was defined by CD45RO negativity and positive CCR7 selection, thereby excluding terminally differentiated effector memory CD45RA+ cells. The germline V gene has CDR1 MDHEN and CDR2 SYDVKM. V gave up 5 bases and J gave up 2 bases; unmatched junction bases: 3. The CDR3 consists of 14 residues. The chain is built from TRBV28 and TRBJ2-7; 10 nucleotides agree with TRBD2. This clonotype originated in a woman aged 25-40 years in good health. Sequencing was carried out using naive CD8+ T cells sorted from blood. CDR3 protein: CASSLAGVTYEQYF. In DNA, the CDR3 is TGTGCCAGCAGTCTAGCGGGAGTGACCTACGAGCAGTACTTC.